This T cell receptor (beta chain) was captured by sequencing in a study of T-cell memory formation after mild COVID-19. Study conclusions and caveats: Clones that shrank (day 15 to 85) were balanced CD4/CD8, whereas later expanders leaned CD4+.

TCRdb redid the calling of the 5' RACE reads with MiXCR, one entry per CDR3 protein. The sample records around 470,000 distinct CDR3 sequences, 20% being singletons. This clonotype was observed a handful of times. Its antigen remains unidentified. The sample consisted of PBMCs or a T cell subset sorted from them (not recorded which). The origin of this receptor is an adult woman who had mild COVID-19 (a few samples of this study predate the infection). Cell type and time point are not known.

CDR3 sequence reads: CASSPTGGYNSEQYF. The CDR3 nucleotides are TGTGCCAGCAGCCCGACAGGGGGATATAATAGCGAGCAGTACTTC. The genes are TRBV7-7 and TRBJ2-7; TRBD1 aligns across 9 bases. The germline gives CDR1 SSHAT, CDR2 FNYEAQ (reference sequence). Losses at the gene ends were 5 bases for V and 6 bases for J; bases not matched to a gene: 11. The CDR3 spans 15 residues.